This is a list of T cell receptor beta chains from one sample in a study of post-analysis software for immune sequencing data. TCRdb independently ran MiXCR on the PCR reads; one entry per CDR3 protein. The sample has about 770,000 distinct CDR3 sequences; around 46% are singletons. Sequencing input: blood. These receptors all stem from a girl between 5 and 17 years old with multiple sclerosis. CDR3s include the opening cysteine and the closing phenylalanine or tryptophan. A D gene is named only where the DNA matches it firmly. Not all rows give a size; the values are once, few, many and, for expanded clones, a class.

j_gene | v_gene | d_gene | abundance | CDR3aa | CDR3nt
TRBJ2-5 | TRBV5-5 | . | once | CASSAQEETQYF | TGTGCCAGCAGCGCCCAGGAAGAGACCCAGTACTTC
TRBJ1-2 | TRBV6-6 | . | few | CASSYGQTNYGYTF | TGTGCCAGCAGTTACGGACAGACTAACTATGGCTACACCTTC
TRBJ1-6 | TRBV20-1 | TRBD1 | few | CSATDRARTSPLHF | TGCAGTGCCACCGACAGGGCGAGGACTTCACCCCTCCACTTT
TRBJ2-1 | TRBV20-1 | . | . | CSANNRDYNEQFF | TGCAGTGCCAATAACCGGGACTACAATGAGCAGTTCTTC
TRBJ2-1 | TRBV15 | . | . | CATSRPVRDISYNEQFF | TGTGCCACCAGCAGACCCGTCCGGGATATCTCCTACAATGAGCAGTTCTTC
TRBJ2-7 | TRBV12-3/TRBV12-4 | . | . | CASSFQPTVSYEQYF | TGTGCCAGCAGTTTCCAACCGACCGTGAGCTACGAGCAGTACTTC
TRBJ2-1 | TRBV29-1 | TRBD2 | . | CSVLAGFSYNEQFF | TGCAGCGTTCTAGCGGGTTTCTCCTACAATGAGCAGTTCTTC
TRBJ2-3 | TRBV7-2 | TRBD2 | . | CASSPTLASGVFWTDTQYF | TGTGCCAGCAGCCCCACCTTGGCTAGCGGGGTCTTTTGGACAGATACGCAGTATTTT
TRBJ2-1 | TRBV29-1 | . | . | CSVVPALGYNEQFF | TGCAGCGTTGTCCCAGCTCTCGGCTACAATGAGCAGTTCTTC
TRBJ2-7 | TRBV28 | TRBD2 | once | CAIGTSRSPYEQYF | TGTGCCATCGGGACTAGTCGATCTCCCTACGAGCAGTACTTC
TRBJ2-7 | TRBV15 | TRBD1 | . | CATSRDIGDSFSYEQYF | TGTGCCACCAGCAGAGATATTGGGGACAGCTTTTCCTACGAGCAGTACTTC
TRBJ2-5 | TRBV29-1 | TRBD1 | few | CSVEEGALGQGRDSKETQYF | TGCAGCGTTGAAGAGGGGGCCCTAGGACAGGGGCGAGATAGTAAAGAGACCCAGTACTTC
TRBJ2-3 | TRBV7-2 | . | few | CASSPEGGRDTQYF | TGTGCCAGCAGCCCTGAGGGGGGGAGAGATACGCAGTATTTT
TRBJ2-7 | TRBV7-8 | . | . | CASSQYRDQYEQYF | TGTGCCAGCAGTCAATACAGGGACCAATACGAGCAGTACTTC
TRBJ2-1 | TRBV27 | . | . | CASSPGGPVDNEQFF | TGTGCCAGCAGTCCCGGGGGACCCGTGGACAATGAGCAGTTCTTC
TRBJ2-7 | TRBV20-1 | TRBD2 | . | CSAGGGSYEQYF | TGCAGTGCTGGGGGGGGATCCTACGAGCAGTACTTC
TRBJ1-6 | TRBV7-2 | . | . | CASSFSLGSPLHF | TGTGCCAGCAGCTTCTCCCTGGGTTCACCCCTCCACTTT
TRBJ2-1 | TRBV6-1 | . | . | CASSEGASYNEQFF | TGTGCCAGCAGTGAAGGGGCCTCCTACAATGAGCAGTTCTTC
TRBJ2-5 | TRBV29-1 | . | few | CSADRAQETQYF | TGCAGCGCAGACAGAGCCCAAGAGACCCAGTACTTC
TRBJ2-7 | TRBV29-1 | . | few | CSVDWGDSYEQYF | TGCAGCGTTGATTGGGGGGACTCCTACGAGCAGTACTTC
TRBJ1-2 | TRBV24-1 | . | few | CATSEGVGYTF | TGTGCCACCAGTGAGGGGGTTGGCTACACCTTC
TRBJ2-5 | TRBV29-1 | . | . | CSVRGYRVQETQYF | TGCAGCGTGAGGGGCTACAGGGTACAAGAGACCCAGTACTTC
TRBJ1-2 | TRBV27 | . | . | CASRAGGVAYGYTF | TGTGCCAGCAGAGCGGGGGGGGTTGCCTATGGCTACACCTTC
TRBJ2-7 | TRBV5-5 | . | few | CASSLTHSYEQYF | TGTGCCAGCAGCTTGACACACTCCTACGAGCAGTACTTC
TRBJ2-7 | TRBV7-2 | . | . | CASSAVGTGYEQYF | TGTGCCAGCAGCGCCGTCGGCACCGGGTACGAGCAGTACTTC
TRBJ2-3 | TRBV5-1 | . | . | CASSAGGSTDTQYF | TGCGCCAGCAGCGCGGGCGGGAGCACAGATACGCAGTATTTT
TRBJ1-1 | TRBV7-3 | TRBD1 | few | CASSLTGRDTEAFF | TGTGCCAGCAGCTTGACAGGGAGGGACACTGAAGCTTTCTTT
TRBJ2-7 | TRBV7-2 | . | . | CASSSLGLRGTYEQYF | TGTGCCAGCAGCTCCTTAGGCTTGAGGGGCACCTACGAGCAGTACTTC
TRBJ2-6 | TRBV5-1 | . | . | CASSLANQGSPGANVLTF | TGCGCCAGCAGCTTGGCAAATCAGGGATCTCCTGGGGCCAACGTCCTGACTTTC
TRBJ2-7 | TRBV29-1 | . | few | CSVLWDEQYF | TGCAGCGTTCTATGGGACGAGCAGTACTTC
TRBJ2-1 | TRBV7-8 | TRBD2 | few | CASSSTSGRATEQFF | TGTGCCAGCAGCTCGACTAGCGGGAGGGCCACTGAGCAGTTCTTC
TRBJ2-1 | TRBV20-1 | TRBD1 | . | CSASGTDNEQFF | TGCAGTGCTAGTGGGACAGACAATGAGCAGTTCTTC
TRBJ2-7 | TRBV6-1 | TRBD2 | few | CARLKLAPAYEQYF | TGTGCCAGATTAAAACTAGCGCCCGCCTACGAGCAGTACTTC
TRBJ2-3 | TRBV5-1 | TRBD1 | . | CASSKGQGTDTQYF | TGCGCCAGCAGCAAGGGACAGGGAACAGATACGCAGTATTTT
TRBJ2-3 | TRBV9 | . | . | CASSVGATGADTQYF | TGTGCCAGCAGCGTAGGGGCGACGGGCGCAGATACGCAGTATTTT
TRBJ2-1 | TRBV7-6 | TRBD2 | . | CASGPGTSNNEQFF | TGTGCCAGCGGACCCGGGACTAGCAACAATGAGCAGTTCTTC
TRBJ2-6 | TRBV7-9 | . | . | CASSYRTSGANVLTF | TGTGCCAGCAGCTACAGGACCTCTGGGGCCAACGTCCTGACTTTC
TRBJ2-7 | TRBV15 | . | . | CATSRDGNEQYF | TGTGCCACCAGCAGAGATGGAAACGAGCAGTACTTC
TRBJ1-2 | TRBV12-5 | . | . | CASGSNGHPRTGYGYTF | TGTGCTAGTGGTTCCAATGGACACCCCAGGACGGGCTATGGCTACACCTTC
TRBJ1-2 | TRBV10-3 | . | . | CAINPDVPSWDYGYTF | TGTGCCATCAACCCGGACGTCCCGAGTTGGGACTATGGCTACACCTTC
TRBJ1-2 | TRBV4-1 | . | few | CASSQDQGGPQGYTF | TGCGCCAGCAGCCAAGATCAAGGGGGGCCTCAAGGCTACACCTTC
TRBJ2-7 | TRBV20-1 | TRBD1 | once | CSAGPLDRGDYEQYF | TGCAGTGCCGGCCCATTGGACAGGGGGGACTACGAGCAGTACTTC
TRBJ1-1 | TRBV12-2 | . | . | CASRPPASAFF | TGTGCAAGTCGCCCGCCCGCAAGCGCTTTCTTT
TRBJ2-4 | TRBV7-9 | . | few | CASSPRGSPTSKNIQYF | TGTGCCAGCAGCCCCCGCGGGTCCCCAACCTCCAAAAACATTCAGTACTTC
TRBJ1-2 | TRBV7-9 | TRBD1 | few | CASSTTGERGYTF | TGTGCCAGCAGCACGACAGGGGAAAGGGGCTACACCTTC
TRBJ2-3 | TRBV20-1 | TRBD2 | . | CSLTSGYTDTQYF | TGCAGCCTGACTAGCGGGTACACAGATACGCAGTATTTT
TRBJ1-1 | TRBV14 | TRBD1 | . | CASSQAGQGFLNTEAFF | TGTGCCAGCAGCCAAGCGGGACAGGGGTTTTTAAACACTGAAGCTTTCTTT
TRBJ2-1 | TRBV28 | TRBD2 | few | CAGVPRLADNNEQFF | TGTGCCGGTGTACCCCGACTAGCGGATAACAATGAGCAGTTCTTC
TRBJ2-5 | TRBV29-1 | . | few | CSARTEGETQYF | TGCAGCGCTAGGACCGAAGGAGAGACCCAGTACTTC
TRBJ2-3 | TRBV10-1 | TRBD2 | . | CASSETRLAGVTDAQYF | TGCGCCAGCAGTGAGACCAGACTAGCGGGAGTCACAGATGCGCAGTATTTT
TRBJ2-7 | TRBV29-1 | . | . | CSARDIYEQYF | TGCAGCGCCCGGGACATTTACGAGCAGTACTTC
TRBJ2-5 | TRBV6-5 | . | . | CASSYFRGRETQYF | TGTGCCAGCAGTTACTTCCGGGGCCGGGAGACCCAGTACTTC
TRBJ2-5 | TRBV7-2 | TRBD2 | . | CARSLSSGAEETQYF | TGTGCCAGAAGCTTATCTAGCGGGGCCGAAGAGACCCAGTACTTC
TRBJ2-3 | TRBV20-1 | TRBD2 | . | CSARAQREPTDTQYF | TGCAGTGCTAGAGCCCAGCGGGAACCCACAGATACGCAGTATTTT
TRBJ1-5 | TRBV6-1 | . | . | CASSEGTKNQPQHF | TGTGCCAGCAGCGAAGGGACAAAAAATCAGCCCCAGCATTTT
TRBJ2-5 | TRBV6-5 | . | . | CASSYTLMQETQYF | TGTGCCAGCAGTTACACCCTAATGCAAGAGACCCAGTACTTC
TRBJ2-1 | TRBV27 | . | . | CASSLGYGEDEQFF | TGTGCCAGCAGTTTAGGATATGGGGAGGATGAGCAGTTCTTC